This TCR beta chain was sequenced during a study of OX40 agonist ivuxolimab in advanced cancers. A note on this clone: At the DNA level, this CDR3 is encoded by other sequences in the same sample as well.

This table comes from immunoSEQ multiplex PCR, and its TCRdb copy is limited to in-frame clones, with some not included. The sample lists roughly 100,000 clones; less than 90% were seen once. The receptor was derived from an adult with an advanced solid tumor such as melanoma, head and neck, liver or kidney cancer. The sample was CD4+ or CD8+ T cells sorted from blood, taken in a trial of the OX40 agonist ivuxolimab.

CDR3 coding DNA: TGTGCCAGCAGCGTAGGGCCGGGGGGAGGCACTGAAGCTTTCTTT. Translated, it gives CASSVGPGGGTEAFF. The chain uses TRBV9 and TRBJ1-1, with D maybe TRBD1 (5 bases). The length of the CDR3 is 15 residues. V dropped 0 bases and J dropped 4 bases, with 13 bases sitting between them. From germline, CDR1 is SGDLS and CDR2 YYNGEE.